This T cell receptor (beta chain) was retrieved from a study of blood T cell repertoires in COVID-19. Study information: COVID-19 samples collected from the United States, Italy and Spain covered acute and convalescent phases. The cDNA or gDNA used as material had been derived from T cells, B-cell-depleted T cells, or PBMCs.

In the source study's methods: Amplification from reference gene primers served as the basis for estimated nucleated cell counts. Method: immunoSEQ multiplex PCR; TCRdb's copy keeps in-frame clones and lacks some. The D gene and trimming were derived from the DNA, and the V and J assignments and clone size from that table. The sample lists around 58,000 clones; 91% were seen once. There are 19 residues in the CDR3. Sample: peripheral blood. The TCR was taken from a woman aged 60-70 years with active or convalescent COVID-19. V is TRBV1 and J is TRBJ1-4; the table's D call of TRBD1 was not tested on the DNA. TRBV1 corresponds to a pseudogene. The CDR3 sequence is CTSSQDLRNRVLANEKLFF. CDR3 bases: TGCACCAGCAGCCAAGATCTCCGTAACAGGGTATTGGCTAATGAAAAACTGTTTTTT.